These 32 T cell receptor beta chains came from one sample sequenced in a study of blood T cells in healthy people across ages. A second PCR of 7 to 11 cycles used a sample-barcoded 5' primer and a J-beta primer mix. TCRdb independently ran MiXCR on the 5' RACE reads; one entry per CDR3 protein. The table has some 290,000 distinct CDR3 sequences, 25% to 30% seen once. The specimen sequenced was blood. All receptors derive from a woman in her seventies in good health.

The chain has TRBV7-2 and TRBJ1-3; D call uncertain. The CDR3 has 14 amino acids. Looked up from germline, CDR1 is SGHTA and CDR2 is FQGNSA. V lost 0 bases, J lost 4 bases, and 7 bases lay in between. This CDR3 is CASSLAPGGNTIYF. CDR3 nucleotide sequence: TGTGCCAGCAGCTTAGCCCCGGGAGGAAACACCATATATTTT. Full variable domain (outside the CDR3, taken from reference TRBV7-2 and TRBJ1-3): GAGVSQSPSNKVTEKGKDVELRCDPISGHTALYWYRQSLGQGLEFLIYFQGNSAPDKSGLPSDRFSAERTGGSVSTLTIQRTQQEDSAVYLCASSLAPGGNTIYFGEGSWLTVV.

For the CDR3, the DNA is TGCGCCAGCAGCCAATCTCTACCCGGGTCCGCGAATGAAAAACTGTTTTTT. The encoded protein is CASSQSLPGSANEKLFF. The chain joins TRBV4-3 to TRBJ1-4; D call uncertain. V was trimmed by 2 bases and J by 5 bases, leaving 18 bases between them. Germline V lookup: CDR1 LGHNA, CDR2 YSLEER. This CDR3 comprises 17 residues.

The chain links TRBV4-2 to TRBJ2-2; 10 nucleotides match TRBD2. This CDR3 comprises 19 residues. Germline assignment: CDR1 LGHNA and CDR2 YNFKEQ. Trimming removed 4 bases from V and 0 bases from J; junction bases left unmatched: 11. As DNA, the CDR3 is TGTGCCAGCAGCCTATTTAGCGGGAGGTCCAAAACGAACACCGGGGAGCTGTTTTTT. It yields the protein CASSLFSGRSKTNTGELFF.

For this clonotype: It may be a read error: a sequence one base away is much more abundant. The V and J genes are TRBV28 and TRBJ2-5; 10 nucleotides agree with TRBD2. The V gene end was trimmed by 8 bases and the J gene end by 3 bases; junction bases not matched to a gene: 15. Germline V gene sequence: CDR1 MDHEN, CDR2 SYDVKM. This CDR3 region has 17 residues. The CDR3 loop reads CASGSYGGLAAKETQYF. The CDR3 region has the DNA TGTGCCAGCGGTTCCTATGGAGGACTAGCGGCGAAAGAGACCCAGTACTTC.

The J gene is TRBJ1-4, the V gene TRBV6-6; 7 nucleotides line up with TRBD1. The germline V gene encodes CDR1 MNHNY and CDR2 SVGAGI (reference sequence). The CDR3 covers 16 residues. The junction had 8 bases not matched to a gene; V was cut back by 0 bases and J by 7 bases. In DNA, the CDR3 is TGTGCCAGCAGTTACTCGAAGACAGGGAAAGGTGAAAAACTGTTTTTT. It codes for CASSYSKTGKGEKLFF.

The V gene is TRBV20-1, the J gene TRBJ2-4, with D possibly TRBD1 on 5 matching bases. The V gene's germline CDR1 is DFQATT and CDR2 SNEGSKA (reference sequence). The CDR3 runs to 13 residues. V shed 4 bases and J shed 9 bases, with 16 bases lying between them. CDR3 residues: CSATPQEVGIQYF. The CDR3 bases are TGCAGTGCTACCCCACAGGAAGTGGGCATTCAGTACTTC.

The CDR3 DNA sequence: TGCAGTGCTAGCCGGACTAGCGGGAGTGATGAGCAGTTCTTC. Amino acid sequence: CSASRTSGSDEQFF. The chain employs TRBV20-1 and TRBJ2-1; 13 bases match TRBD2. Germline CDR1 and CDR2: DFQATT and SNEGSKA (reference sequence). Trimming took 3 bases from V and 8 from J; bases not matched to a gene: 4. This CDR3 is built from 14 residues.

This clonotype was seen a handful of times. This chain uses TRBV12-3 or TRBV12-4 with TRBJ2-5, with D perhaps TRBD1 (5 bases). This CDR3 has 14 amino acids. The V gene lost 7 bases and the J gene lost 1 base, with 13 bases spanning the gap. The CDR3 reads CASNTQTAQETQYF. In DNA form, the CDR3 reads TGTGCCAGCAATACCCAGACAGCCCAAGAGACCCAGTACTTC.

The CDR3 reads CASSYGTFAEQYF. The CDR3 nucleotides are TGTGCCAGCAGTTACGGGACTTTCGCCGAGCAGTACTTC. The chain combines TRBV6-5 with TRBJ2-7, with a possible D match to TRBD2 (6 bases). This CDR3 is 13 amino acids long. Between the trimmed V and J ends, which lost 2 bases and 6 bases, there was a span of 11 bases. Per the germline V gene, CDR1 is MNHEY and CDR2 is SVGAGI.

The rearrangement links TRBV15 to TRBJ2-1; 8 nucleotides align to TRBD1. The germline gives CDR1 LNHNV, CDR2 YYDKDF (reference sequence). J lost 6 bases, V lost 0 bases, and 10 bases had no gene match. This CDR3 is 17 amino acids long. The CDR3 here is CATSRDQGAGFGNEQFF. The CDR3 DNA reads as TGTGCCACCAGCAGAGATCAGGGGGCAGGGTTCGGCAATGAGCAGTTCTTC. The full variable domain, with the rest looked up from reference TRBV15 and TRBJ2-1, is DAMVIQNPRYQVTQFGKPVTLSCSQTLNHNVMYWYQQKSSQAPKLLFHYYDKDFNNEADTPDNFQSRRPNTSFCFLDIRSPGLGDTAMYLCATSRDQGAGFGNEQFFGPGTRLTVL.

The sample holds a few counts of this clonotype. The V gene is TRBV5-5, the J gene TRBJ1-1, with D possibly TRBD1 on 5 matching bases. Trimming cost V 0 bases and J 0 bases, with 9 bases left between them. The CDR3 is made up of 15 amino acids. The V gene's germline CDR1 is SGHKS and CDR2 YYEKEE (reference sequence). In DNA, the CDR3 is TGTGCCAGCAGCTTGGGTGGGGCTCTGAACACTGAAGCTTTCTTT. Translation gives CASSLGGALNTEAFF.

The rearrangement uses TRBV7-2 and TRBJ1-4, with TRBD1 as a possible D gene (6 bases). This CDR3 contains 15 residues. Trimming pared 3 bases from V and 5 bases from J, leaving 13 bases between. Per the germline V gene, CDR1 is SGHTA and CDR2 is FQGNSA. CDR3 nucleotides: TGTGCCAGCAGCTTCCAGGGGAAAAGGAATGAAAAACTGTTTTTT. Translation gives CASSFQGKRNEKLFF.

This clonotype was counted ten times or more. The chain recombines TRBV5-1 with TRBJ2-6, with 9 bases aligning to TRBD1. The germline V gene has CDR1 SGHRS and CDR2 YFSETQ. The length of the CDR3 is 17 residues. The V segment lost 5 bases and the J segment 0 bases; nucleotides outside the gene matches: 6. The CDR3 DNA reads TGCGCCAGCAGATCCGGGACAGGGTTCTCTGGGGCCAACGTCCTGACTTTC. Protein: CASRSGTGFSGANVLTF.

The rearrangement joins TRBV4-3 to TRBJ2-7; TRBD2 matches 10 bases. This CDR3 is built from 15 residues. Losses at the gene ends were 3 bases for V and 2 bases for J; bases not matched to a gene: 4. Looked up from germline, CDR1 is LGHNA and CDR2 is YSLEER. CDR3 loop: CASSQRLAGTYEQYF. The CDR3 coding sequence is TGCGCCAGCAGCCAGAGACTAGCGGGTACCTACGAGCAGTACTTC.

This clonotype was detected only a few times. The chain couples TRBV19 to TRBJ1-5; perhaps TRBD1 as D (6 bases). V lost 5 bases to trimming and J lost 9 bases, with 26 bases between them. This CDR3 region has 17 residues. Germline V gives CDR1 LNHDA, CDR2 SQIVND (reference sequence). The DNA of the CDR3 is TGTGCCAGTAGTCCCGGAAAATGGGGGGCGTTTACTCGGCCCCAGCATTTT. Translation gives CASSPGKWGAFTRPQHF.

This clonotype was counted between two and nine times. V is TRBV11-2 and J is TRBJ1-3; D is unresolved. This CDR3 has 15 amino acids. Trimming stripped 4 bases from V and 0 bases from J, with 10 bases between. CDR1 and CDR2 (germline): SGHAT, FQNNGV. The CDR3 DNA reads TGTGCCAGCAGCTCACAGCATTCCTCTGGAAACACCATATATTTT. Translation gives CASSSQHSSGNTIYF.

This rearrangement joins TRBV27 to TRBJ2-5; tentative D call: TRBD2 (7 bases). Gene TRBJ2-1 matches the end of the DNA better, so the J call may be wrong. This CDR3 is 14 amino acids long. Per the germline V gene, CDR1 is MNHEY and CDR2 is SMNVEV (reference sequence). CDR3 coding DNA: TGTGCCAGCACCCAAAGGGGGGGGCGGAGCGAGCAGTTCTTC. Translating gives CASTQRGGRSEQFF.

A few counts support this clonotype. J is TRBJ2-1 and V is TRBV29-1; 7 bases are shared with TRBD2. Germline CDR1 is SQVTM and CDR2 is ANQGSEA. The J segment lost 3 bases and the V segment lost 7 bases, leaving 6 bases of the junction unmatched. CDR3 length equals 13 residues. The CDR3 DNA is TGCAGCGGAACTAGCGCTAACTACAATGAGCAGTTCTTC. Its protein product is CSGTSANYNEQFF.

A word on this clonotype: A junction end diverges from the germline sequence, so it may reflect a read error. The DNA of the CDR3 is TGTGCCTGCAGCCAAGTTTTAGGGTCTGGAAACACCATATATTTT. This translates into CACSQVLGSGNTIYF. The chain links TRBV3-1 to TRBJ1-3, with D hard to call. This CDR3 has 15 amino acids. Germline loops: CDR1 LGHDT, CDR2 YNNKEL (reference sequence).

This chain connects TRBV7-2 to TRBJ1-5; 9 bases line up with TRBD1. The CDR3 consists of 17 residues. After removal of 2 bases from V and 2 bases from J, the junction contained 7 bases not matched to a gene. The germline V gene encodes CDR1 SGHTA and CDR2 FQGNSA. The DNA of the CDR3 is TGTGCCAGCAGCTTACATACAGGGGGCGTCGGCAATCAGCCCCAGCATTTT. It encodes CASSLHTGGVGNQPQHF.

This chain connects TRBV10-3 to TRBJ1-5; 8 positions agree with TRBD1. Unmatched junction bases numbered 7, after V lost 4 bases and J lost 2 bases. Germline CDR1 and CDR2: ENHRY and SYGVKD. This CDR3 has 16 amino acids. Here the CDR3 DNA reads TGTGCCATCAGTGTACAGACAGGGGAGGGCAATCAGCCCCAGCATTTT. Its protein product is CAISVQTGEGNQPQHF.

This clonotype showed up just a few times. V and J are TRBV28 and TRBJ2-3, with TRBD2 identical over 11 bases. Germline loops: CDR1 MDHEN, CDR2 SYDVKM. The CDR3 loop spans 13 amino acids. Trimming took 3 bases from V and 8 from J; bases not matched to a gene: 1. The CDR3 loop is CASSFSGRGTQYF. In DNA, the CDR3 is TGTGCCAGCAGTTTTAGCGGGAGGGGTACGCAGTATTTT.

This clonotype came up many times. The V gene is TRBV4-3, the J gene TRBJ1-1, with D unresolved. V lost 4 bases and J 6 bases, leaving 12 bases between the germline ends. Germline V CDR1 and CDR2: LGHNA, YSLEER. The CDR3 is 13 amino acids. The CDR3 DNA follows: TGCGCCAGCAGCCGCCTGCCGGAGGCTGAAGCTTTCTTT. This translates into CASSRLPEAEAFF.

The V gene is TRBV20-1, the J gene TRBJ2-5; D remains ambiguous. Trimming removed 2 bases at V and 2 bases at J, with 9 bases between. Germline assignment: CDR1 DFQATT and CDR2 SNEGSKA (reference sequence). CDR3 size: 13 residues. Here the CDR3 DNA reads TGCAGTGCTAGATCGACTTATCAAGAGACCCAGTACTTC. It yields the protein CSARSTYQETQYF.

The chain recombines TRBV7-8 with TRBJ2-3; 9 bases fit TRBD2. Looked up from germline, CDR1 is SGHVS and CDR2 is FQNEAQ. The CDR3 contains 17 residues. V was clipped by 1 base and J by 2 bases; unmatched bases: 7. The CDR3 here is CASSLVRAGGFTDTQYF. CDR3 coding DNA: TGTGCCAGCAGCTTAGTTCGAGCGGGAGGATTCACAGATACGCAGTATTTT.

Only a few counts were recorded for this clonotype. The chain uses TRBV7-2 and TRBJ2-5, with D uncertain. V was pared by 1 base and J by 1 base, with 13 bases between. Germline loops: CDR1 SGHTA, CDR2 FQGNSA. CDR3 length equals 16 residues. The CDR3 region is CASSLGVVGGQETQYF. CDR3 coding DNA: TGTGCCAGCAGCTTAGGGGTGGTGGGCGGCCAAGAGACCCAGTACTTC.

The CDR3 spells CSAPGLAYSGANVLTF. In DNA, the CDR3 is TGCAGTGCCCCCGGGCTAGCTTACTCTGGGGCCAACGTCCTGACTTTC. V gene TRBV20-1 combines with J gene TRBJ2-6; maybe TRBD2 (5 bases). CDR3 size: 16 residues. Germline CDR1 reads DFQATT; CDR2 reads SNEGSKA (reference sequence). Deletions cut 6 bases from V and 0 bases from J, with 15 bases between.

This clonotype was observed a few times. This chain joins TRBV20-1 and TRBJ2-7; 14 nucleotides align to TRBD2. The CDR3 has 19 amino acids. V gave up 5 bases and J gave up 0 bases; unmatched junction bases: 15. Germline CDR1 is DFQATT and CDR2 is SNEGSKA (reference sequence). CDR3 nucleotides: TGCAGTGCTCCCGCCGCCGGGACTAGCGGGAGCCTGAGCTCCTACGAGCAGTACTTC. It is translated as CSAPAAGTSGSLSSYEQYF.

V and J are TRBV29-1 and TRBJ2-3, with D tentatively TRBD1 (6 bases). This CDR3 has 15 residues. V shed 6 bases and J shed 3 bases, with 19 bases lying between them. Germline CDR1 SQVTM, CDR2 ANQGSEA. The CDR3: CSVQGWRATTDTQYF. Written as DNA, the CDR3 is TGCAGCGTACAGGGCTGGCGGGCCACGACAGATACGCAGTATTTT.

V and J are TRBV12-3 or TRBV12-4 and TRBJ2-7, with 10 bases matching TRBD2. The CDR3 has 16 amino acids. J lost 0 bases, V lost 5 bases, and 7 bases had no gene match. Written as DNA, the CDR3 is TGTGCCAGCAGTCCCCGGACTAGCGGCCCCTCCTACGAGCAGTACTTC. It translates to CASSPRTSGPSYEQYF.

This chain connects TRBV7-2 to TRBJ2-2; 9 bases fit TRBD2. The CDR3 length is 15 residues. Germline V CDR1 and CDR2: SGHTA, FQGNSA. Trimming removed 6 bases from V and 3 bases from J; junction bases left unmatched: 5. CDR3 region: CASSRLAEDTGELFF. CDR3 coding DNA: TGTGCCAGCAGTCGACTAGCGGAGGACACCGGGGAGCTGTTTTTT. The full variable domain, its missing parts supplied by reference TRBV7-2 and TRBJ2-2, is GAGVSQSPSNKVTEKGKDVELRCDPISGHTALYWYRQSLGQGLEFLIYFQGNSAPDKSGLPSDRFSAERTGGSVSTLTIQRTQQEDSAVYLCASSRLAEDTGELFFGEGSRLTVL.

The chain has TRBV7-2 and TRBJ2-1; D is uncertain. Per germline, CDR1 SGHTA and CDR2 FQGNSA. V shed 5 bases and J shed 7 bases, with 12 bases lying between them. This CDR3 region has 13 residues. CDR3 sequence (DNA): TGTGCCAGCAGCCCCCAGGCGTGGAATGAGCAGTTCTTC. It translates to CASSPQAWNEQFF.